Below, 26 T cell receptor beta chains from the same sample are listed, as sequenced in a study of cytomegalovirus exposure and HLA in healthy donors. Both 60 Vbeta primers and 13 Jbeta primers went into the PCR. Sequenced by immunoSEQ multiplex PCR; TCRdb stores in-frame clones only, minus some. The table lists around 52,000 clones, approximately 83% of them singletons. Sequences were obtained from PBMCs. The receptors were gathered from a man between 35 and 55 years old in good health and CMV-seronegative.

The rearrangement links TRBV18 to TRBJ2-2, with 8 bases aligning to TRBD1. Trimming removed 4 bases from V and 2 bases from J; junction bases left unmatched: 3. This CDR3 spans 15 amino acids. CDR1 KGHSH and CDR2 LQKENI come from the germline V gene. As DNA, the CDR3 is TGTGCCAGCTCACTCGACAGGGGAAACACCGGGGAGCTGTTTTTT. It yields the protein CASSLDRGNTGELFF.

The chain uses TRBV25-1 and TRBJ1-2; D is unresolved. V was shortened by 2 bases and J by 8 bases, with 12 bases between the two germline ends. The germline CDR1 and CDR2 sequences are MGHDK and SYGVNS. CDR3 length: 13 residues. The CDR3: CASSEHNRPGYTF. CDR3 nucleotide sequence: TGTGCCAGCAGTGAACACAACAGACCCGGCTACACCTTC.

The chain joins TRBV2 to TRBJ2-7; a possible D gene is TRBD2 (6 bases). The CDR3 totals 15 residues. Trimming took 1 base from V and 4 from J, leaving 14 bases between them. Germline CDR1 SNHLY, CDR2 FYNNEI. CDR3 DNA: TGTGCCAGCAGTGAAGAAGCGGTGGGGGGTTACGAGCAGTACTTC. It translates to CASSEEAVGGYEQYF.

This chain connects TRBV18 to TRBJ2-7, with TRBD2 as a possible D gene (6 bases). CDR1 and CDR2 from the germline V gene are KGHSH and LQKENI. Between the trimmed V and J ends, which lost 4 bases and 3 bases, there was a span of 10 bases. The CDR3 length is 13 residues. DNA of the CDR3: TGTGCCAGCTCACGCGGGGCGAACTACGAGCAGTACTTC. Residues: CASSRGANYEQYF.

This clone was counted between two and nine times. V and J are TRBV6-5 and TRBJ1-4, with 8 bases fitting TRBD1. Losses at the gene ends were 4 bases for V and 7 bases for J; bases not matched to a gene: 8. Per germline, CDR1 MNHEY and CDR2 SVGAGI. The CDR3 runs to 15 residues. The chain's CDR3 is CASSSATGVFEKLFF. As DNA, the CDR3 is TGTGCCAGCAGTTCCGCGACAGGGGTATTTGAAAAACTGTTTTTT.

This chain uses TRBV10-3 with TRBJ1-6, with 8 nucleotides matching TRBD1. Trimming removed 4 bases from V and 7 bases from J; junction bases left unmatched: 9. There are 16 residues in the CDR3. Looked up from germline, CDR1 is ENHRY and CDR2 is SYGVKD. In nucleotides, the CDR3 is TGTGCCATCAGTGCACCAGGGGCAGGGGGCAATTCACCCCTCCACTTT. This translates into CAISAPGAGGNSPLHF.

The chain carries TRBV5-4 and TRBJ2-1; the match to TRBD1 covers 11 bases. This CDR3 comprises 16 residues. The ends lost 5 bases at V and 7 bases at J; junction bases unmatched: 11. CDR1 and CDR2 (germline): SGHNT, YYREEE (reference sequence). DNA of the CDR3: TGTGCCAGCAGACGGCCCGGGACAGGGGGGGTGAATGAGCAGTTCTTC. Translation gives CASRRPGTGGVNEQFF. Full variable domain (missing parts from reference TRBV5-4 and TRBJ2-1): ETGVTQSPTHLIKTRGQQVTLRCSSQSGHNTVSWYQQALGQGPQFIFQYYREEENGRGNFPPRFSGLQFPNYSSELNVNALELDDSALYLCASRRPGTGGVNEQFFGPGTRLTVL.

As DNA, the CDR3 is TGTGCCAGCAGGAGCGGGGGCTCCTACAATGAGCAGTTCTTC. It encodes CASRSGGSYNEQFF. V usage is TRBV6-5 and J usage is TRBJ2-1, with 8 bases aligning to TRBD2. Germline CDR1 and CDR2: MNHEY and SVGAGI. V trimming: 6 bases; J trimming: 0 bases; junction bases outside the gene matches: 1. This CDR3 is built from 14 residues.

The table lists this clone with a count of one. The chain joins TRBV5-1 to TRBJ2-1; 8 positions match TRBD1. This CDR3 has 13 amino acids. CDR1 is SGHRS and CDR2 is YFSETQ in the germline V gene. The junction had 2 bases not matched to a gene; V was cut back by 7 bases and J by 2 bases. The CDR3 spells CASAGGAYNEQFF. In DNA, the CDR3 is TGCGCCAGCGCAGGGGGCGCCTACAATGAGCAGTTCTTC.

This chain uses TRBV6-5 with TRBJ2-2; D not certain. V dropped 3 bases and J dropped 1 base, with 6 bases sitting between them. The CDR3 consists of 14 residues. Germline V gene lookup returns CDR1 MNHEY and CDR2 SVGAGI. CDR3 in DNA: TGTGCCAGCAGTTATCGCAGGAACACCGGGGAGCTGTTTTTT. It yields the protein CASSYRRNTGELFF.

The V call is TRBV6-6, the J call TRBJ2-3; a possible D gene is TRBD2 (5 bases). The V end was cut by 5 bases, the J end by 5 bases, with 17 bases between. The CDR3 extends over 15 amino acids. CDR1 is MNHNY, CDR2 SVGAGI, per germline (reference sequence). CDR3 protein: CASSDLAGGLDTQYF. CDR3 DNA sequence: TGTGCCAGCAGTGACCTTGCGGGCGGATTAGATACGCAGTATTTT.

The chain is built from TRBV7-9 and TRBJ2-1; D is undetermined. The germline gives CDR1 SEHNR, CDR2 FQNEAQ (reference sequence). The CDR3 sequence is 13 residues long. Deletions cut 5 bases from V and 1 base from J, with 6 bases between. The DNA of the CDR3 is TGTGCCAGCAGCATCGGGTCCTACAATGAGCAGTTCTTC. Amino acids: CASSIGSYNEQFF. Variable domain in full (rest from reference TRBV7-9 and TRBJ2-1): DTGVSQNPRHKITKRGQNVTFRCDPISEHNRLYWYRQTLGQGPEFLTYFQNEAQLEKSRLLSDRFSAERPKGSFSTLEIQRTEQGDSAMYLCASSIGSYNEQFFGPGTRLTVL.

This clone was observed once. The V and J genes are TRBV5-4 and TRBJ1-3, with 10 bases identical to TRBD1. The CDR3 has 16 residues. Unmatched junction bases numbered 11, after V lost 4 bases and J lost 7 bases. The germline gives CDR1 SGHNT, CDR2 YYREEE (reference sequence). CDR3 amino acids: CASSRVPGQGSNTIYF. CDR3 DNA: TGTGCCAGCAGCCGGGTACCGGGACAGGGGTCTAACACCATATATTTT. Together with reference TRBV5-4 and TRBJ1-3, the CDR3 gives the full variable domain: ETGVTQSPTHLIKTRGQQVTLRCSSQSGHNTVSWYQQALGQGPQFIFQYYREEENGRGNFPPRFSGLQFPNYSSELNVNALELDDSALYLCASSRVPGQGSNTIYFGEGSWLTVV.

This clone was counted between two and nine times. The chain recombines TRBV15 with TRBJ1-1; D perhaps matches TRBD1 (6 bases). Germline V gives CDR1 LNHNV, CDR2 YYDKDF (reference sequence). The V end was cut by 8 bases, the J end by 7 bases, with 17 bases between. The CDR3 spans 13 residues. CDR3 nucleotides: TGTGCCACCGGGCGGGGGAGGGGGAGTGAAGCTTTCTTT. The encoded protein is CATGRGRGSEAFF.

The genes are TRBV27 and TRBJ1-2, with a tentative D call TRBD1 (6 bases). The CDR3 contains 14 residues. CDR1 and CDR2 (germline): MNHEY, SMNVEV (reference sequence). V shed 6 bases and J shed 4 bases, with 15 bases lying between them. The CDR3 DNA sequence: TGTGCCAGCAGCGAATACAGGGACGTCTATGGCTACACCTTC. Its protein product is CASSEYRDVYGYTF.

The CDR3 region is CASSLLGSSSTDTQYF. The CDR3 DNA reads TGTGCCAGCAGCTTGCTAGGGAGTTCTAGCACAGATACGCAGTATTTT. The rearrangement uses TRBV5-8 and TRBJ2-3, with a possible D match to TRBD2 (5 bases). The V gene's germline CDR1 is SGHTS and CDR2 YDEGEE. This CDR3 spans 16 amino acids. The germline V and J ends were trimmed by 1 base and 0 bases, with 12 bases remaining between them.

V usage is TRBV10-3 and J usage is TRBJ2-1; TRBD1 matches at 10 bases. V lost 3 bases and J lost 5; bases outside the gene matches: 13. Per the germline V gene, CDR1 is ENHRY and CDR2 is SYGVKD. The CDR3 extends over 18 amino acids. CDR3 sequence reads: CAISDTGTGVSLHNEQFF. Written as DNA, the CDR3 is TGTGCCATCAGTGATACCGGGACAGGGGTCTCACTACACAATGAGCAGTTCTTC.

V is TRBV4-1 and J is TRBJ2-7; the D is unclear. The germline CDR1 and CDR2 sequences are MGHRA and YSYEKL. V shed 1 base and J shed 3 bases, with 10 bases lying between them. CDR3 length: 14 residues. The DNA for the CDR3 is TGCGCCAGCAGCCAAGGGGCAGTTGGCTACGAGCAGTACTTC. This encodes CASSQGAVGYEQYF.

The chain couples TRBV5-1 to TRBJ1-6; D is possibly TRBD1 (5 bases). This CDR3 is 15 amino acids long. Trimming took off 4 bases at V and 6 bases at J, with 14 bases between the two ends. CDR1 is SGHRS and CDR2 is YFSETQ in the germline V gene. The CDR3 nucleotides read TGCGCCAGCAGCGCCGGGTCAGGGCTTAATTCACCCCTCCACTTT. Translation: CASSAGSGLNSPLHF. Using reference TRBV5-1 and TRBJ1-6 for the parts outside the CDR3, the full variable domain is KAGVTQTPRYLIKTRGQQVTLSCSPISGHRSVSWYQQTPGQGLQFLFEYFSETQRNKGNFPGRFSGRQFSNSRSEMNVSTLELGDSALYLCASSAGSGLNSPLHFGNGTRLTVT.

This chain uses TRBV7-8 with TRBJ1-5, with D hard to call. This CDR3 is built from 17 residues. V was shortened by 1 base and J by 5 bases, with 18 bases between the two germline ends. The germline CDR1 and CDR2 sequences are SGHVS and FQNEAQ. The CDR3 nucleotides are TGTGCCAGCAGCTTAGGTCCCTCGGGGATTTGGGATCAGCCCCAGCATTTT. It translates to CASSLGPSGIWDQPQHF.

This clone showed up just a few times. V gene TRBV29-1 combines with J gene TRBJ2-4; possible D gene TRBD1, 5 bases. V was cut by 0 bases and J by 9 bases, with 18 bases left in between. The CDR3 has 15 residues. CDR1 is SQVTM and CDR2 is ANQGSEA in the germline V gene. The CDR3 loop reads CSVEDLGQGNAIQYF. DNA of the CDR3: TGCAGCGTTGAAGATCTCGGGCAGGGTAATGCCATTCAGTACTTC. The full variable domain, rest sourced from reference TRBV29-1 and TRBJ2-4, is SAVISQKPSRDICQRGTSLTIQCQVDSQVTMMFWYRQQPGQSLTLIATANQGSEATYESGFVIDKFPISRPNLTFSTLTVSNMSPEDSSIYLCSVEDLGQGNAIQYFGAGTRLSVL.

This clone appeared once. The genes are TRBV2 and TRBJ1-2; D is undetermined. With 4 bases removed from V and 9 bases from J, the gap between germline ends came to 12 bases. Germline CDR1 is SNHLY and CDR2 is FYNNEI. This CDR3 comprises 12 residues. The CDR3, as DNA: TGTGCCAGCAGTGGGGGAGGAGCGCGCTACACCTTC. It specifies CASSGGGARYTF.

V usage is TRBV7-8 and J usage is TRBJ1-4; 9 bases line up with TRBD1. The V gene's germline CDR1 is SGHVS and CDR2 FQNEAQ. V lost 5 bases and J lost 7; bases outside the gene matches: 5. CDR3 size: 14 residues. The CDR3 nucleotides are TGTGCCAGCAGCAAGGGGACAGGGTTTGAAAAACTGTTTTTT. It yields the protein CASSKGTGFEKLFF.

The chain links TRBV27 to TRBJ1-6; 9 nucleotides line up with TRBD1. Germline V CDR1 and CDR2: MNHEY, SMNVEV (reference sequence). The V segment lost 7 bases and the J segment 8 bases; nucleotides outside the gene matches: 9. CDR3 length: 15 residues. The chain's CDR3 is CASKFRDREDSPLHF. The DNA for the CDR3 is TGTGCCAGCAAATTCAGGGACAGGGAGGATTCACCCCTCCACTTT.

This chain joins TRBV5-1 and TRBJ2-3; 8 bases fit TRBD2. J lost 4 bases, V lost 4 bases, and 8 bases had no gene match. This CDR3 is 15 amino acids long. Germline V gene data show CDR1 as SGHRS and CDR2 as YFSETQ. This CDR3 reads CASSPSNGGADTQYF. Written as DNA, the CDR3 is TGCGCCAGCAGCCCCTCTAACGGGGGGGCAGATACGCAGTATTTT.

The chain's CDR3 is CASSQEGRFIGYTF. The CDR3 DNA reads TGCGCCAGCAGCCAAGAGGGGAGATTTATTGGCTACACCTTC. The rearrangement joins TRBV4-1 to TRBJ1-2; the D is unclear. V was cut by 0 bases and J by 7 bases, with 12 bases left in between. The germline V gene encodes CDR1 MGHRA and CDR2 YSYEKL. The CDR3 has 14 amino acids.